This T cell receptor (beta chain) originates from a study of blood T cell repertoires in COVID-19. Sequencing was performed with immunoSEQ multiplex PCR; in TCRdb, only in-frame clones are kept and a portion is missing. Of around 180,000 clones in the sample, roughly 70% were seen once. The sample was peripheral blood. The receptor set was obtained from a woman over 75 with acute or convalescent COVID-19.

The J gene is TRBJ2-7, the V gene TRBV6-5; D unclear. CDR3 length: 12 amino acids. Germline V gene sequence: CDR1 MNHEY, CDR2 SVGAGI. Deletions cut 5 bases from V and 5 bases from J, with 10 bases between. This chain's CDR3 is CASSPPSDEQYF. The CDR3 DNA is TGTGCCAGCAGTCCCCCGTCAGACGAGCAGTACTTC.